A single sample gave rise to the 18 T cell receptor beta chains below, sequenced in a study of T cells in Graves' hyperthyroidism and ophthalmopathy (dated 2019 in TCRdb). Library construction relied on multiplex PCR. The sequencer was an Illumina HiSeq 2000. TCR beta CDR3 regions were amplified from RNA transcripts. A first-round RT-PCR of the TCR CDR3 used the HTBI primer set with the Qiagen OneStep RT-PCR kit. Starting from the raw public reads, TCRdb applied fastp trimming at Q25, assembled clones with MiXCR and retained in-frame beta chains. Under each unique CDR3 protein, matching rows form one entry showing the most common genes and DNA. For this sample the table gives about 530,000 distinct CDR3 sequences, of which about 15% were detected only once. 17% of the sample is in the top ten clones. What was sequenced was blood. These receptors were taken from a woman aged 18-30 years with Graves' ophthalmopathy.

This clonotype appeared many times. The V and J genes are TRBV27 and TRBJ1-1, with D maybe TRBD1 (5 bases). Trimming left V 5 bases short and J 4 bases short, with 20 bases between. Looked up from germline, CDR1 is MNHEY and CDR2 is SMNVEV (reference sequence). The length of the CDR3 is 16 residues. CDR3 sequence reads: CASSPNPTARATEAFF. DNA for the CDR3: TGTGCCAGCAGTCCAAATCCGACAGCCCGAGCCACTGAAGCTTTCTTT.

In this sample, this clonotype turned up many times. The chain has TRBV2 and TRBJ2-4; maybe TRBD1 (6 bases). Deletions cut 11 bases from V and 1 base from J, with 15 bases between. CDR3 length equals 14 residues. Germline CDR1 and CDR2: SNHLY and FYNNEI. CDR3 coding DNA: TGTGCCCAGCAGGGGCTGGGCGCCAAAAACATTCAGTACTTC. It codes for CAQQGLGAKNIQYF.

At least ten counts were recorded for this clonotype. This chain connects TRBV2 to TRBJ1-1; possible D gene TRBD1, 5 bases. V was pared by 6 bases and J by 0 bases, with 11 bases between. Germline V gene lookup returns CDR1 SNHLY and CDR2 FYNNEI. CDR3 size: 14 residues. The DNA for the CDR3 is TGTGCCAGCAGGGACACAACTTTGAACACTGAAGCTTTCTTT. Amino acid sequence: CASRDTTLNTEAFF.

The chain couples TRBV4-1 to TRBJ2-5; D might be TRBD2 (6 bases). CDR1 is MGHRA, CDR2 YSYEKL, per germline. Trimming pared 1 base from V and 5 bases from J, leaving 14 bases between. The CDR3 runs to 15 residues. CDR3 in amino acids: CASSQAAGRGETQYF. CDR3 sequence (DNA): TGCGCCAGCAGCCAAGCGGCGGGGCGGGGTGAGACCCAGTACTTC.

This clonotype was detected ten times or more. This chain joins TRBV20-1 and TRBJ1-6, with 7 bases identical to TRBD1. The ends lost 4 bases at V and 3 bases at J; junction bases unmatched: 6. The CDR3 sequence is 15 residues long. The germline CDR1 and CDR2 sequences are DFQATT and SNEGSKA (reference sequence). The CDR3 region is CSAIETGNYNSPLHF. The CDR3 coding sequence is TGCAGTGCTATAGAGACAGGGAACTATAATTCACCCCTCCACTTT.

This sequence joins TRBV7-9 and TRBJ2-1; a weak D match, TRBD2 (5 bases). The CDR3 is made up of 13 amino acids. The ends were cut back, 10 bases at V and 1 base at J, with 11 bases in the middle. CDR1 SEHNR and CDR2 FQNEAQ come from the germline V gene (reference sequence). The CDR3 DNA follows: TGTGCCACTAGCTTTATTTCCTACAATGAGCAGTTCTTC. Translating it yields CATSFISYNEQFF.

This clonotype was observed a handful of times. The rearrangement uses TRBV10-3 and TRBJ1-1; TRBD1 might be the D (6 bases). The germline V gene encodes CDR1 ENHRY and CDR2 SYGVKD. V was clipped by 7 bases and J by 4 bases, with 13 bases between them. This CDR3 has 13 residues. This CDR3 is CAITGTGSTEAFF. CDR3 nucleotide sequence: TGTGCCATCACGGGAACAGGGAGCACTGAAGCTTTCTTT.

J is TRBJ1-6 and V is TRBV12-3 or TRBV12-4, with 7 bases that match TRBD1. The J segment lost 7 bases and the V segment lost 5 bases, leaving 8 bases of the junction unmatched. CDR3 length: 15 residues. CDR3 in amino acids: CASSGNRGRNSPLHF. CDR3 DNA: TGTGCCAGCAGTGGAAACAGGGGCAGGAATTCACCCCTCCACTTT.

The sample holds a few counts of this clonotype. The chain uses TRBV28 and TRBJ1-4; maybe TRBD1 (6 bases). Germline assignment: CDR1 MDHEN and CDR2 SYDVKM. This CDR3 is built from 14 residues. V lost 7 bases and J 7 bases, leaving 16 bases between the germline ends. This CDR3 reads CASKIPGESEKLFF. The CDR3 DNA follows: TGTGCCAGCAAGATTCCAGGGGAGAGTGAAAAACTGTTTTTT.

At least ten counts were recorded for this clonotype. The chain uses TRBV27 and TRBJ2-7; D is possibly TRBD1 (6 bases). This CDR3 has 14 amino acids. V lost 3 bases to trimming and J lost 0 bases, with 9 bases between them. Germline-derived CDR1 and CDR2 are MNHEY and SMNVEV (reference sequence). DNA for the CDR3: TGTGCCAGCAGTTTCCAGGGGAGCTCCTACGAGCAGTACTTC. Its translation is CASSFQGSSYEQYF.

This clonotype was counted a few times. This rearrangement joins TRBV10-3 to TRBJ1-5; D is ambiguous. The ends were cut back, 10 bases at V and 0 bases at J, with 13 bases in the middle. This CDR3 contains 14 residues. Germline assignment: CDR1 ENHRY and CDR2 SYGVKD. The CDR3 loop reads CASRRDYSNQPQHF. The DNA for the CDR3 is TGTGCCAGCAGAAGGGATTATAGCAATCAGCCCCAGCATTTT.

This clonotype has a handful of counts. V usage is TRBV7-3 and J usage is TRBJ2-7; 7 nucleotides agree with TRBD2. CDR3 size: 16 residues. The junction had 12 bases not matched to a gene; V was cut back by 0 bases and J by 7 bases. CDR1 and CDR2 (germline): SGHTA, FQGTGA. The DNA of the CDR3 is TGTGCCAGCAGCTTAACCCCTTTGGCAGGGAGGGCGGAGCAGTACTTC. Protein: CASSLTPLAGRAEQYF.

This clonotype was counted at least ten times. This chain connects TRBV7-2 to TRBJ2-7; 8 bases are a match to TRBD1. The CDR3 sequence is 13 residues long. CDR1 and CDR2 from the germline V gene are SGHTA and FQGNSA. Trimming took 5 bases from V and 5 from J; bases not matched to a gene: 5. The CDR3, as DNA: TGTGCCAGCAGCGGACCAGGGGGCGACGAGCAGTACTTC. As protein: CASSGPGGDEQYF.

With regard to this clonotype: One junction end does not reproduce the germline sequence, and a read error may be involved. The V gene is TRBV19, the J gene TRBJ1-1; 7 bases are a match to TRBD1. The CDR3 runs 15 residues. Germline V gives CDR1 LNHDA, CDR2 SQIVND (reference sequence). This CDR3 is CASSKLGTAGTEASF. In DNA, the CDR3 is TGTGCCAGTAGCAAACTGGGGACAGCTGGGACTGAAGCTTCCTTT.

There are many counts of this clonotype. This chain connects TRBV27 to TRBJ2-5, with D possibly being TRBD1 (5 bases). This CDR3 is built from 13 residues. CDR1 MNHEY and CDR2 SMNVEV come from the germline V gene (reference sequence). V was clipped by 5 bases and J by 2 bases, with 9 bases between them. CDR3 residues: CASSQTEQETQYF. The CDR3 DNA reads TGTGCCAGCAGTCAGACAGAACAAGAGACCCAGTACTTC.

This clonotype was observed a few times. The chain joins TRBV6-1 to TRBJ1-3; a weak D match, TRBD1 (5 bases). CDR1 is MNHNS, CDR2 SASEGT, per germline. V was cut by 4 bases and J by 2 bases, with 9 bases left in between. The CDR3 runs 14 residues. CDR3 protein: CASSARGAGNTIYF. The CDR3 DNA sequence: TGTGCCAGCAGTGCACGGGGGGCTGGAAACACCATATATTTT.

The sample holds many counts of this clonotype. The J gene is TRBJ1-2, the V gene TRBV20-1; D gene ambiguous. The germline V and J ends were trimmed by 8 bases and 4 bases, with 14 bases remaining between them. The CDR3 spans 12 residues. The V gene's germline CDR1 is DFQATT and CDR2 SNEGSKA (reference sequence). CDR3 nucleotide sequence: TGCAGTTCCGTCGAGGACTCCTATGGCTACACCTTC. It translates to CSSVEDSYGYTF.

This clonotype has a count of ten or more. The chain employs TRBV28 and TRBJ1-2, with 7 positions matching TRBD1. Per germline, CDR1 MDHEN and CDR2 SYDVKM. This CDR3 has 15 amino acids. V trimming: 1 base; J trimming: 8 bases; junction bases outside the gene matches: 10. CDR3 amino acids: CASSLSPPTGWGYTF. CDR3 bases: TGTGCCAGCAGTTTATCGCCCCCGACAGGGTGGGGCTACACCTTC.